The sample holds a few counts of the clone carrying this T cell receptor (beta chain). What it binds is unknown. The sample belongs to a study of identical twins. The study, taken as a whole, reports: Models predicted less out-of-frame TCR alpha sharing in monozygotic twins than was found.

TCRdb independently ran MiXCR on the 5' RACE reads; one entry per CDR3 protein. The sample has roughly 350,000 distinct CDR3 sequences, roughly 9% seen once; the top ten hold roughly 9%. CDR3 length equals 14 residues. Per the germline V gene, CDR1 is MNHNY and CDR2 is SVGAGI (reference sequence). With 2 bases removed from V and 4 bases from J, the gap between germline ends came to 11 bases. This receptor was taken from a woman between 50 and 59 years old in good health. This chain uses TRBV6-6 with TRBJ1-1; no clear D. Sequencing was done on a sample of naive T cells sorted from blood. DNA for the CDR3: TGTGCCAGCAGTTACGGTCGGGGTTTCACTGAAGCTTTCTTT. Its protein product is CASSYGRGFTEAFF.